These 3 T cell receptor beta chains originate from one sample sequenced in a study of control samples from healthy donors and cancer patients. Libraries were prepared by immunoSEQ multiplex PCR; TCRdb keeps only in-frame clonotypes and omits some of them. The data show roughly 200,000 clones, just under 95% seen once. Sequencing was performed on blood. Receptor source: a man aged 45 to 65 in good health.

V usage is TRBV30 and J usage is TRBJ2-6, with no clear D. V lost 3 bases, J lost 6 bases, and 9 bases lay in between. The CDR3 extends over 13 amino acids. Germline V lookup: CDR1 GTSNPN, CDR2 SVGIG (reference sequence). The CDR3, as DNA: TGTGCCTGGAGCTCAAGAAAGGCCAACGTCCTGACTTTC. Its translation is CAWSSRKANVLTF.

The genes are TRBV5-1 and TRBJ1-1, with D possibly matching TRBD1 (5 bases). V was pared by 3 bases and J by 5 bases, with 20 bases between. This CDR3 comprises 16 residues. Germline V lookup: CDR1 SGHRS, CDR2 YFSETQ. This CDR3 reads CASSSEDIFEGTEAFF. The CDR3 region has the DNA TGCGCCAGCAGCTCCGAGGACATCTTCGAAGGGACTGAAGCTTTCTTT.

The chain employs TRBV11-3 and TRBJ2-2, with TRBD2 matching over 7 bases. CDR3 length equals 16 residues. CDR1 SGHNT and CDR2 YENEEA come from the germline V gene. V lost 5 bases to trimming and J lost 3 bases; unmatched junction nucleotides: 9. The CDR3 DNA reads as TGTGCCAGCAGCCCCGGGAGCGGGACCGACACCGGGGAGCTGTTTTTT. It specifies CASSPGSGTDTGELFF.